These 18 T cell receptor beta chains were sequenced from one sample in a study of PD-1 blockade in mismatch repair-deficient tumors. Profiled with immunoSEQ multiplex PCR; TCRdb holds only in-frame clones, not every one. The table records some 100,000 clones, 82% of them present only once. The material was peripheral blood, obtained approximately 8 months after starting pembrolizumab. These receptors originate from an adult with mismatch repair-deficient cancer.

This chain joins TRBV18 and TRBJ2-3; no firm D call. The V end lost 8 bases, the J end lost 4 bases, and 7 bases lay between the germline ends. Germline V gene lookup returns CDR1 KGHSH and CDR2 LQKENI. The CDR3 has 11 amino acids. The CDR3 reads CASLSSDTQYF. The CDR3 DNA reads TGTGCCAGCCTATCATCAGATACGCAGTATTTT.

The rearrangement joins TRBV30 to TRBJ2-5; D is perhaps TRBD2 (6 bases). Looked up from germline, CDR1 is GTSNPN and CDR2 is SVGIG (reference sequence). V dropped 0 bases and J dropped 3 bases, with 14 bases sitting between them. The CDR3 runs 15 residues. CDR3 protein: CAWSVGLGGKETQYF. The CDR3 region has the DNA TGTGCCTGGAGTGTAGGGCTTGGCGGGAAAGAGACCCAGTACTTC.

This chain connects TRBV11-3 to TRBJ2-5; 7 bases are shared with TRBD2. V lost 5 bases to trimming and J lost 2 bases; unmatched junction nucleotides: 5. Germline values: CDR1 SGHNT, CDR2 YENEEA. This CDR3 spans 14 amino acids. In DNA form, the CDR3 reads TGTGCCAGCAGCCCAACTAGCGCTCAAGAGACCCAGTACTTC. This codes for CASSPTSAQETQYF. Full variable domain (missing parts from reference TRBV11-3 and TRBJ2-5): EAGVVQSPRYKIIEKKQPVAFWCNPISGHNTLYWYLQNLGQGPELLIRYENEEAVDDSQLPKDRFSAERLKGVDSTLKIQPAELGDSAVYLCASSPTSAQETQYFGPGTRLLVL.

This rearrangement joins TRBV5-8 to TRBJ1-2; D call uncertain. Trimming removed 4 bases from V and 0 bases from J, with 7 bases in between. This CDR3 has 13 residues. The germline gives CDR1 SGHTS, CDR2 YDEGEE. The CDR3 bases are TGTGCCAGCAGCCACAGAGCTAACTATGGCTACACCTTC. Protein sequence: CASSHRANYGYTF. Full variable domain (outside the CDR3, taken from reference TRBV5-8 and TRBJ1-2): EAGVTQSPTHLIKTRGQQATLRCSPISGHTSVYWYQQALGLGLQFLLWYDEGEERNRGNFPPRFSGRQFPNYSSELNVNALELEDSALYLCASSHRANYGYTFGSGTRLTVV.

The chain links TRBV19 to TRBJ2-2, with 9 bases that match TRBD1. Trimming removed 11 bases from V and 1 base from J; junction bases left unmatched: 5. Germline V gene sequence: CDR1 LNHDA, CDR2 SQIVND (reference sequence). The CDR3 covers 14 residues. The CDR3 coding sequence is TGTGCCTCACGACAGGGGGGGAACACCGGGGAGCTGTTTTTT. Protein sequence: CASRQGGNTGELFF.

The rearrangement links TRBV29-1 to TRBJ2-1, with 11 bases identical to TRBD2. CDR1 is SQVTM, CDR2 ANQGSEA, per germline. The CDR3 runs 14 residues. V lost 4 bases and J lost 5; bases outside the gene matches: 4. In DNA form, the CDR3 reads TGCAGCGTTGCGGGACTAGCGGACAACAATGAGCAGTTCTTC. It codes for CSVAGLADNNEQFF.

The chain combines TRBV7-2 with TRBJ2-1; D possibly corresponds to TRBD2 (6 bases). Trimming removed 5 bases from V and 2 bases from J, with 16 bases in between. Germline V gene sequence: CDR1 SGHTA, CDR2 FQGNSA. The CDR3 is 16 residues long. The CDR3 DNA reads TGTGCCAGCAGCCCCTGGCGTAGCGGTACCTACAATGAGCAGTTCTTC. This codes for CASSPWRSGTYNEQFF.

This clone has more than one count but fewer than ten. The rearrangement uses TRBV6-5 and TRBJ2-7; weak D call: TRBD2 (5 bases). The germline V and J ends were trimmed by 6 bases and 7 bases, with 13 bases remaining between them. This CDR3 comprises 12 residues. Germline V gene lookup returns CDR1 MNHEY and CDR2 SVGAGI. CDR3 region: CASSLRRREQYF. CDR3 nucleotide sequence: TGTGCCAGCAGCTTAAGGCGGAGGGAGCAGTACTTC.

V usage is TRBV19 and J usage is TRBJ2-2; D uncertain. The germline V gene encodes CDR1 LNHDA and CDR2 SQIVND (reference sequence). This CDR3 contains 15 residues. V was pared by 3 bases and J by 0 bases, with 8 bases between. This CDR3 is CASSITTTNTGELFF. DNA for the CDR3: TGTGCCAGTAGTATTACCACAACGAACACCGGGGAGCTGTTTTTT. Using reference TRBV19 and TRBJ2-2 for the parts outside the CDR3, the full variable domain is DGGITQSPKYLFRKEGQNVTLSCEQNLNHDAMYWYRQDPGQGLRLIYYSQIVNDFQKGDIAEGYSVSREKKESFPLTVTSAQKNPTAFYLCASSITTTNTGELFFGEGSRLTVL.

The chain is built from TRBV15 and TRBJ2-1, with 8 bases that match TRBD2. With V trimmed by 2 bases and J by 3 bases, 6 bases remained unmatched. This CDR3 region has 16 residues. The germline V gene has CDR1 LNHNV and CDR2 YYDKDF (reference sequence). CDR3 DNA sequence: TGTGCCACCAGCAGACCGGGACTAGTCAACTACAATGAGCAGTTCTTC. Protein product: CATSRPGLVNYNEQFF.

The rearrangement links TRBV7-9 to TRBJ2-1; D is undetermined. The CDR3 sequence is 14 residues long. The germline V and J ends were trimmed by 1 base and 0 bases, with 4 bases remaining between them. Germline lookup yields CDR1 SEHNR and CDR2 FQNEAQ (reference sequence). The CDR3 sequence: CASSLVLSYNEQFF. CDR3 bases: TGTGCCAGCAGCTTAGTCCTCTCCTACAATGAGCAGTTCTTC.

This clone was observed a handful of times. The gene calls are TRBV5-5 and TRBJ2-7; 7 bases are shared with TRBD2. Germline V gene sequence: CDR1 SGHKS, CDR2 YYEKEE (reference sequence). This CDR3 is built from 15 residues. The J segment lost 3 bases and the V segment lost 5 bases, leaving 11 bases of the junction unmatched. The CDR3, as DNA: TGTGCCAGCAGATTAGGCGCCGGGGAGGGCTACGAGCAGTACTTC. It specifies CASRLGAGEGYEQYF.

This clone was observed a single time. The V gene is TRBV6-1, the J gene TRBJ1-5; D gene unclear. The CDR3 consists of 12 residues. Trimming stripped 4 bases from V and 6 bases from J, with 7 bases between. Per the germline V gene, CDR1 is MNHNS and CDR2 is SASEGT. The CDR3 nucleotides are TGTGCCAGCAGTGTACGTAGTCAGCCCCAGCATTTT. Amino acids: CASSVRSQPQHF.

The CDR3, as DNA: TGTGCCAGCAGCCAAGAGGGGACAGCGGGGGGAGGGCAGGAGACCCAGTACTTC. Its translation: CASSQEGTAGGGQETQYF. V usage is TRBV4-2 and J usage is TRBJ2-5; the match to TRBD2 covers 9 bases. The CDR3 has 18 amino acids. V was clipped by 0 bases and J by 5 bases; unmatched bases: 13. Germline V gene sequence: CDR1 LGHNA, CDR2 YNFKEQ.

The chain couples TRBV2 to TRBJ2-2; D might be TRBD1 (6 bases). The germline V and J ends were trimmed by 6 bases and 3 bases, with 11 bases remaining between them. This CDR3 region has 14 residues. Germline-derived CDR1 and CDR2 are SNHLY and FYNNEI. The CDR3 coding sequence is TGTGCCAGCAGCTGGGGGCCGGACACCGGGGAGCTGTTTTTT. Encoded protein: CASSWGPDTGELFF. The full variable domain, its missing parts supplied by reference TRBV2 and TRBJ2-2, is EPEVTQTPSHQVTQMGQEVILRCVPISNHLYFYWYRQILGQKVEFLVSFYNNEISEKSEIFDDQFSVERPDGSNFTLKIRSTKLEDSAMYFCASSWGPDTGELFFGEGSRLTVL.

The chain is built from TRBV5-1 and TRBJ1-4; D gene unclear. The CDR3 runs to 15 residues. V lost 4 bases and J lost 4, with 14 bases in between. Germline V gene data show CDR1 as SGHRS and CDR2 as YFSETQ. CDR3 DNA sequence: TGCGCCAGCAGCCCCGGGATACAGAGTAATGAAAAACTGTTTTTT. It is translated as CASSPGIQSNEKLFF.

This clone was recorded once. The chain uses TRBV6-6 and TRBJ1-2; 7 bases line up with TRBD1. Germline V gives CDR1 MNHNY, CDR2 SVGAGI (reference sequence). V was clipped by 5 bases and J by 5 bases; unmatched bases: 8. This CDR3 has 14 amino acids. The CDR3 bases are TGTGCCAGCAGTCTCAGGGGGATCGGGTATGGCTACACCTTC. It codes for CASSLRGIGYGYTF.

The genes are TRBV27 and TRBJ2-7; D possibly corresponds to TRBD2 (5 bases). Germline V CDR1 and CDR2: MNHEY, SMNVEV (reference sequence). Trimming stripped 6 bases from V and 1 base from J, with 13 bases between. The CDR3 covers 14 residues. CDR3 residues: CASSPRADSYEQYF. CDR3 bases: TGTGCCAGCAGCCCGAGGGCAGATTCCTACGAGCAGTACTTC.